These 20 T cell receptor beta chains share one sample of origin, sequenced in a study of control samples from healthy donors and cancer patients. Measured with immunoSEQ multiplex PCR; TCRdb has only the in-frame clones, and not every one. The top ten hold 1.5% of the sample, which has 150,000 to 200,000 clones, roughly nine tenths seen once. The sequenced sample consisted of blood. The origin of the receptors is a young woman in good health.

V is TRBV28 and J is TRBJ1-1; D ambiguous. The V end was cut by 8 bases, the J end by 1 base, with 11 bases between. This CDR3 is 13 amino acids long. Germline-derived CDR1 and CDR2 are MDHEN and SYDVKM. The CDR3 DNA follows: TGTGCCAGCGTCGTCAGTGCGAACACTGAAGCTTTCTTT. As protein: CASVVSANTEAFF.

V usage is TRBV19 and J usage is TRBJ1-4; D is possibly TRBD1 (5 bases). The V gene lost 4 bases and the J gene lost 2 bases, with 11 bases spanning the gap. Per germline, CDR1 LNHDA and CDR2 SQIVND (reference sequence). CDR3 length: 15 amino acids. The CDR3: CASSTGWETNEKLFF. The CDR3 coding sequence is TGTGCCAGTAGTACAGGGTGGGAGACTAATGAAAAACTGTTTTTT.

The J gene is TRBJ1-4, the V gene TRBV7-9, with D uncertain. Germline V gene data show CDR1 as SEHNR and CDR2 as FQNEAQ (reference sequence). Deletions cut 0 bases from V and 1 base from J, with 6 bases between. The CDR3 extends over 15 amino acids. CDR3 region: CASSLAARTNEKLFF. The CDR3 coding sequence is TGTGCCAGCAGCTTAGCCGCGAGAACTAATGAAAAACTGTTTTTT.

The V gene is TRBV19, the J gene TRBJ1-6, with a weak D call TRBD1 (6 bases). The V end lost 6 bases, the J end lost 6 bases, and 9 bases lay between the germline ends. Germline V CDR1 and CDR2: LNHDA, SQIVND (reference sequence). The CDR3 extends over 13 amino acids. The chain's CDR3 is CASRGHPNSPLHF. CDR3 in DNA: TGTGCCAGTAGGGGACACCCTAATTCACCCCTCCACTTT.

This rearrangement joins TRBV20-1 to TRBJ2-7, with 11 bases that match TRBD1. Unmatched junction bases numbered 1, after V lost 3 bases and J lost 6 bases. From germline, CDR1 is DFQATT and CDR2 SNEGSKA (reference sequence). The CDR3 totals 12 residues. CDR3 bases: TGCAGTGCTAGTGGACAGGGGGCCGAGCAGTACTTC. It is translated as CSASGQGAEQYF.

The rearrangement links TRBV18 to TRBJ1-5; 7 nucleotides agree with TRBD1. The CDR3 spans 14 residues. V shed 4 bases and J 5 bases; nucleotides not matched to a gene: 5. Germline V gene data show CDR1 as KGHSH and CDR2 as LQKENI. The CDR3 region has the DNA TGTGCCAGCTCACAGACAGGGCGGGATCAGCCCCAGCATTTT. Residues: CASSQTGRDQPQHF.

J is TRBJ2-1 and V is TRBV28; D may be TRBD1 (6 bases). Germline V gene data show CDR1 as MDHEN and CDR2 as SYDVKM. This CDR3 comprises 12 residues. The ends were cut back, 4 bases at V and 8 bases at J, with 9 bases in the middle. The CDR3 DNA sequence: TGTGCCAGCAGTTACAGGGAGTATGAGCAGTTCTTC. Its protein product is CASSYREYEQFF.

The chain couples TRBV15 to TRBJ1-5; TRBD1 agrees at 9 bases. CDR3 size: 16 residues. The junction had 6 bases not matched to a gene; V was cut back by 0 bases and J by 6 bases. Per germline, CDR1 LNHNV and CDR2 YYDKDF (reference sequence). The CDR3 coding sequence is TGTGCCACCAGCAGAGATGGGGGACAGGGAGGTCAGCCCCAGCATTTT. Its translation is CATSRDGGQGGQPQHF.

J is TRBJ2-7 and V is TRBV3-1 (or the pseudogene TRBV3-2); 7 bases line up with TRBD2. V lost 0 bases, J lost 3 bases, and 5 bases stayed unmatched. This CDR3 is built from 15 residues. CDR1 and CDR2 (germline): LGHDT, YNNKEL (reference sequence). The CDR3 bases are TGTGCCAGCAGCCAAGATGGTCTAGCGGACTACGAGCAGTACTTC. This encodes CASSQDGLADYEQYF.

This clone has a single count. The chain employs TRBV20-1 and TRBJ2-5; no clear D. Trimming removed 3 bases at V and 1 base at J, with 6 bases between. Looked up from germline, CDR1 is DFQATT and CDR2 is SNEGSKA (reference sequence). There are 12 residues in the CDR3. The CDR3 bases are TGCAGTGCTAGTCCTGGCCAAGAGACCCAGTACTTC. Its translation: CSASPGQETQYF.

The chain is built from TRBV5-1 and TRBJ2-2, with a possible D match to TRBD2 (6 bases). CDR1 SGHRS and CDR2 YFSETQ come from the germline V gene. The CDR3 is 14 residues long. V was shortened by 0 bases and J by 4 bases, with 7 bases between the two germline ends. The CDR3 protein is CASSLGTTTGELFF. In DNA, the CDR3 is TGCGCCAGCAGCTTGGGGACTACCACCGGGGAGCTGTTTTTT.

The CDR3 loop reads CASSLGHPEAFF. For the CDR3, the DNA is TGTGCCAGCAGTCTAGGACATCCTGAAGCTTTCTTT. The V call is TRBV12-3 or TRBV12-4, the J call TRBJ1-1; weak D call: TRBD1 (5 bases). The CDR3 sequence is 12 residues long. Trimming stripped 5 bases from V and 6 bases from J, with 10 bases between.

A word on this clone: The sample carries other DNA sequences with the same CDR3. The chain recombines TRBV2 with TRBJ1-1; 7 bases are a match to TRBD1. The CDR3 is 14 amino acids. J gave up 2 bases and V 6 bases, and 6 bases lay outside the gene matches. Looked up from germline, CDR1 is SNHLY and CDR2 is FYNNEI. As DNA, the CDR3 is TGTGCCAGCAGAAGGGAAGGGGGCAACACTGAAGCTTTCTTT. Its protein is CASRREGGNTEAFF.

The chain carries TRBV18 and TRBJ2-1; no clear D. The CDR3 runs 16 residues. Germline V gene sequence: CDR1 KGHSH, CDR2 LQKENI. V was clipped by 3 bases and J by 4 bases, with 16 bases between them. CDR3 nucleotide sequence: TGTGCCAGCTCACCCGGAACGGCGTACGGATACAATGAGCAGTTCTTC. This gives the protein CASSPGTAYGYNEQFF.

The genes are TRBV2 and TRBJ1-4, with D maybe TRBD1 (6 bases). V was cut by 6 bases and J by 8 bases, with 19 bases left in between. The CDR3 sequence is 15 residues long. The germline V gene has CDR1 SNHLY and CDR2 FYNNEI. The CDR3, as DNA: TGTGCCAGCAGAAAGGCGGGGGGCAACCGGGAAAAACTGTTTTTT. Amino acid sequence: CASRKAGGNREKLFF. Combining the CDR3 with reference TRBV2 and TRBJ1-4 gives the whole variable domain EPEVTQTPSHQVTQMGQEVILRCVPISNHLYFYWYRQILGQKVEFLVSFYNNEISEKSEIFDDQFSVERPDGSNFTLKIRSTKLEDSAMYFCASRKAGGNREKLFFGSGTQLSVL.

The chain joins TRBV10-3 to TRBJ2-7, with TRBD2 matching 9 bases. CDR3 size: 14 residues. Trimming at V came to 9 bases and at J to 3 bases, leaving 9 bases not matched to a gene. The V gene's germline CDR1 is ENHRY and CDR2 SYGVKD. In DNA, the CDR3 is TGTGCCATTAGCCGGACTAGCGAACTCTACGAGCAGTACTTC. Protein sequence: CAISRTSELYEQYF.

In this sample, this clone turned up once. DNA for the CDR3: TGTGCCAGCAATCAACAGGGGGGGGCAGATACGCAGTATTTT. This codes for CASNQQGGADTQYF. The chain links TRBV6-6 to TRBJ2-3; D perhaps matches TRBD1 (8 bases). Per germline, CDR1 MNHNY and CDR2 SVGAGI (reference sequence). This CDR3 is built from 14 residues. V dropped 7 bases and J dropped 4 bases, with 15 bases sitting between them.

Concerning this clone itself: The same CDR3 arises from other DNA sequences in this sample as well. J is TRBJ1-5 and V is TRBV6-1, with unresolved D. CDR3 length: 14 residues. CDR1 and CDR2 (germline): MNHNS, SASEGT. Trimming removed 1 base from V and 4 bases from J, with 8 bases in between. The CDR3 is CASSEGGGNQPQHF. CDR3 nucleotides: TGTGCCAGCAGTGAAGGGGGAGGGAATCAGCCCCAGCATTTT.

CDR3 in DNA: TGTGCCAGTAGTGCTATCATACTAGCGGGAGGGCGCAATGAGCAGTTCTTC. It translates to CASSAIILAGGRNEQFF. The rearrangement joins TRBV19 to TRBJ2-1; 13 bases match TRBD2. Germline CDR1 and CDR2: LNHDA and SQIVND (reference sequence). Unmatched junction bases numbered 10, after V lost 5 bases and J lost 6 bases. The CDR3 spans 17 residues.

V gene TRBV11-2 combines with J gene TRBJ2-2; D is unresolved. Germline V gives CDR1 SGHAT, CDR2 FQNNGV. The CDR3 length is 13 residues. Trimming stripped 3 bases from V and 1 base from J, with 3 bases between. CDR3 sequence (DNA): TGTGCCAGCAGCTTCCAGAACACCGGGGAGCTGTTTTTT. This gives the protein CASSFQNTGELFF.